This T cell receptor beta chain was retrieved from a study of regulatory T cells in long-lasting Graves disease. Time point given: newly diagnosed GD, antithyroid drugs for less than 3 months. Preparation of the TCR library used RNA extracted from PBMCs. On this clonotype: Its specificity is not known.

Arm-PCR of CDR3 regions and iRepertoire HTBI primers were used to build TCR beta libraries. MiXCR was run by TCRdb on the multiplex PCR reads, yielding one entry per CDR3 protein. The sample shows more than 300,000 distinct CDR3 sequences, about a sixth of them seen only once. Study findings and constraints: More public clonotypes were shared by persistent patients (around 2,800) than by new patients (about 970).

Separately, the same data were catalogued under a study of T cells in Graves' hyperthyroidism and ophthalmopathy. From that paper: Disease duration under 2 months; hyperthyroidism patients were aged 18 to 65.

The specimen was peripheral blood mononuclear cells (PBMCs), collected at new diagnosis, from a patient treated with antithyroid drugs. The receptor comes from a woman between 18 and 29 years old with Graves disease.

Written as DNA, the CDR3 is TGTGCCAGCGGGAGGGCGGGGGGGCTTGGGGAGCTGTTTTTT. This gives the protein CASGRAGGLGELFF. The V gene is TRBV6-1, the J gene TRBJ2-2; 9 positions agree with TRBD2. The CDR3 runs 14 residues. From germline, CDR1 is MNHNS and CDR2 SASEGT. With 8 bases clipped from V and 8 bases from J, the junction kept 9 bases outside the gene matches.